Shown below are 29 T cell receptor beta chains from a single sample sequenced in a study of T-cell memory formation after mild COVID-19. Each CDR3 protein is one row after TCRdb ran MiXCR on the 5' RACE reads. The sample lists around 300,000 distinct CDR3 sequences, 10% to 15% seen once, with 20% to 25% in the top ten. The sequenced material came from PBMCs or a T cell subset sorted from them (not recorded which). These receptors came from a man younger than 30 who had mild COVID-19 (a few samples of this study predate the infection). Cell type and time point are not known.

The chain joins TRBV7-2 to TRBJ2-1, with 9 bases lining up with TRBD2. The junction had 12 bases not matched to a gene; V was cut back by 6 bases and J by 6 bases. The length of the CDR3 is 16 residues. Germline loops: CDR1 SGHTA, CDR2 FQGNSA. CDR3 residues: CASRTAPSGGINEQFF. The CDR3, as DNA: TGTGCCAGCAGAACAGCCCCCAGCGGGGGGATCAATGAGCAGTTCTTC.

The table lists this clonotype with a few counts. This sequence joins TRBV7-2 and TRBJ1-6; D not resolved. Germline V gives CDR1 SGHTA, CDR2 FQGNSA. V lost 4 bases, J lost 6 bases, and 16 bases lay in between. There are 16 residues in the CDR3. CDR3 sequence reads: CASSYAARVSNSPLHF. The CDR3 coding sequence is TGTGCCAGCAGCTACGCCGCGAGGGTTAGTAATTCACCCCTCCACTTT.

This clonotype has a count of ten or more. The V and J genes are TRBV20-1 and TRBJ2-5; D unclear. The germline CDR1 and CDR2 sequences are DFQATT and SNEGSKA (reference sequence). This CDR3 spans 13 amino acids. V was shortened by 3 bases and J by 5 bases, with 13 bases between the two germline ends. The DNA of the CDR3 is TGCAGTGCTAGTCTTCCAGATCCGGAGACCCAGTACTTC. Amino acids: CSASLPDPETQYF.

A few counts support this clonotype. This chain connects TRBV29-1 to TRBJ1-1; D is undetermined. The germline V gene encodes CDR1 SQVTM and CDR2 ANQGSEA. This CDR3 has 11 amino acids. V was shortened by 3 bases and J by 6 bases, with 8 bases between the two germline ends. The CDR3 sequence: CSVEPGAEAFF. CDR3 in DNA: TGCAGCGTTGAGCCCGGAGCTGAAGCTTTCTTT.

This clonotype was seen a handful of times. The rearrangement joins TRBV29-1 to TRBJ2-2; D not certain. Trimming stripped 5 bases from V and 1 base from J, with 2 bases between. CDR3 size: 11 residues. Germline V gives CDR1 SQVTM, CDR2 ANQGSEA. The CDR3 DNA follows: TGCAGCGTTCAGAACACCGGGGAGCTGTTTTTT. Residues: CSVQNTGELFF.

As to this clonotype: No conserved phenylalanine or tryptophan is present at the end of the CDR3, so a read error is the likely explanation. The chain employs TRBV5-1 and TRBJ2-5; D is undetermined. The V gene's germline CDR1 is SGHRS and CDR2 YFSETQ. This CDR3 comprises 11 residues. V dropped 4 bases and J dropped 1 base, with 2 bases sitting between them. As DNA, the CDR3 is TGCGCCAGCAGCCTCCAAGAGACCCAGTACTTA. Its translation is CASSLQETQYL.

The V gene is TRBV5-1, the J gene TRBJ2-5; the D gene could be TRBD1 or TRBD2 (5 bases each). Germline CDR1 SGHRS, CDR2 YFSETQ. V was cut by 4 bases and J by 4 bases, with 17 bases left in between. The CDR3 is 15 amino acids. CDR3 DNA: TGCGCCAGCAGCATCGCCGGGACGTCAGGAGAGACCCAGTACTTC. This encodes CASSIAGTSGETQYF.

A few counts support this clonotype. The V call is TRBV4-1, the J call TRBJ1-2; the D gene is possibly TRBD1 (5 bases). Germline-derived CDR1 and CDR2 are MGHRA and YSYEKL. CDR3 length equals 14 residues. Trimming shortened V by 4 bases and J by 8 bases, and 17 bases separated the two germline ends. The CDR3 protein is CASSPVARAGGYTF. The CDR3, as DNA: TGCGCCAGCAGCCCCGTGGCCAGGGCGGGGGGCTACACCTTC.

This clonotype showed up just a few times. This chain links TRBV20-1 with TRBJ1-5, with D perhaps TRBD1 (6 bases). This CDR3 is built from 14 residues. From germline, CDR1 is DFQATT and CDR2 SNEGSKA (reference sequence). Trimming removed 5 bases from V and 5 bases from J, with 16 bases in between. The CDR3 loop reads CSAEGGVRDQPQHF. The CDR3 DNA is TGCAGTGCTGAGGGGGGGGTACGGGATCAGCCCCAGCATTTT.

The chain uses TRBV6-5 and TRBJ2-2; unclear D gene. There are 11 residues in the CDR3. The germline V gene encodes CDR1 MNHEY and CDR2 SVGAGI. Trimming took off 8 bases at V and 6 bases at J, with 7 bases between the two ends. CDR3 amino acids: CASGRAGELFF. The DNA of the CDR3 is TGTGCCAGCGGTAGGGCCGGGGAGCTGTTTTTT.

There are a few counts of this clonotype. The V and J genes are TRBV5-1 and TRBJ2-3; TRBD2 aligns across 10 bases. V lost 2 bases, J lost 2 bases, and 5 bases stayed unmatched. Germline CDR1 and CDR2: SGHRS and YFSETQ. This CDR3 is 16 amino acids long. CDR3 DNA sequence: TGCGCCAGCAGCTTAGGACTAGCGGTGACCACAGATACGCAGTATTTT. Translation gives CASSLGLAVTTDTQYF.

The V and J genes are TRBV28 and TRBJ2-1; tentative D call: TRBD1 (5 bases). Germline values: CDR1 MDHEN, CDR2 SYDVKM. V was cut by 10 bases and J by 4 bases, with 11 bases left in between. This CDR3 contains 12 residues. CDR3 in DNA: TGTGCCACCTACAACAGGTACAATGAGCAGTTCTTC. It encodes CATYNRYNEQFF.

The V gene is TRBV3-1, the J gene TRBJ2-7; the D is unclear. Germline CDR1 is LGHDT and CDR2 is YNNKEL (reference sequence). The V and J ends lost 4 bases and 0 bases respectively, with 7 bases between them. The CDR3 totals 13 residues. The CDR3 protein is CASSLSTSYEQYF. CDR3 nucleotides: TGTGCCAGCAGCCTGTCGACCTCCTACGAGCAGTACTTC.

This clonotype was picked up a small number of times. The chain employs TRBV21-1 and TRBJ1-1. TRBV21-1 is termed a pseudogene. This CDR3 is built from 12 residues. The CDR3 loop is CASSKSDTEAFF. The CDR3 region has the DNA TGTGCCAGCAGCAAGAGCGACACTGAAGCTTTCTTT.

The V and J genes are TRBV7-2 and TRBJ1-1; 7 bases align to TRBD1. This CDR3 contains 13 residues. Germline trimming cut 4 bases from V and 6 bases from J; bases unmatched to any gene: 5. Germline values: CDR1 SGHTA, CDR2 FQGNSA. CDR3 DNA: TGTGCCAGCAGCTGGCGACAGGGCGCTGAAGCTTTCTTT. Translated, it gives CASSWRQGAEAFF.

In its sample, this clonotype was seen a few times. CDR3 sequence: CASSYHRAQTQYF. The CDR3, as DNA: TGTGCCAGCAGTTACCACAGGGCACAGACCCAGTACTTC. The J gene is TRBJ2-5, the V gene TRBV6-5; perhaps TRBD1 as D (6 bases). Per germline, CDR1 MNHEY and CDR2 SVGAGI. The CDR3 is 13 residues long. The ends were cut back, 2 bases at V and 6 bases at J, with 10 bases in the middle.

The V and J genes are TRBV20-1 and TRBJ2-5, with D unclear. The CDR3 length is 13 residues. The V end was cut by 5 bases, the J end by 5 bases, with 15 bases between. Germline V gives CDR1 DFQATT, CDR2 SNEGSKA (reference sequence). The CDR3 bases are TGCAGTGCTTTCGGGCGAAAACGGGAGACCCAGTACTTC. Translated, it gives CSAFGRKRETQYF.

The CDR3 nucleotides read TGTGCCAGCAGCTTAGCCCCAAGCGCCGCTAACTATGGCTACACCTTC. It codes for CASSLAPSAANYGYTF. This chain uses TRBV7-2 with TRBJ1-2, with no clear D. Trimming cost V 0 bases and J 0 bases, with 11 bases left between them. The CDR3 has 16 residues. Germline CDR1 and CDR2: SGHTA and FQGNSA. The full variable domain, rest sourced from reference TRBV7-2 and TRBJ1-2, is GAGVSQSPSNKVTEKGKDVELRCDPISGHTALYWYRQSLGQGLEFLIYFQGNSAPDKSGLPSDRFSAERTGGSVSTLTIQRTQQEDSAVYLCASSLAPSAANYGYTFGSGTRLTVV.

This clonotype was seen a handful of times. The rearrangement uses TRBV18 and TRBJ1-1; 7 bases are a match to TRBD1. V gave up 3 bases and J gave up 0 bases; unmatched junction bases: 7. This CDR3 is built from 16 residues. The germline V gene encodes CDR1 KGHSH and CDR2 LQKENI. CDR3 region: CASSPRQGFMNTEAFF. The CDR3 nucleotides are TGTGCCAGCTCACCGAGACAGGGATTCATGAACACTGAAGCTTTCTTT.

This clonotype was counted ten times or more. The V call is TRBV5-1, the J call TRBJ2-5, with 9 bases fitting TRBD2. This CDR3 is 15 amino acids long. Germline CDR1 and CDR2: SGHRS and YFSETQ. V trimming: 6 bases; J trimming: 1 base; junction bases outside the gene matches: 7. The CDR3 coding sequence is TGCGCCAGCACCTCAGAAGCGGGGGGCCAAGAGACCCAGTACTTC. This encodes CASTSEAGGQETQYF.

The chain employs TRBV4-1 and TRBJ1-2, with 9 bases aligning to TRBD1. The length of the CDR3 is 17 residues. Germline V lookup: CDR1 MGHRA, CDR2 YSYEKL. V lost 4 bases, J lost 0 bases, and 9 bases stayed unmatched. CDR3 nucleotide sequence: TGCGCCAGCAGCCTACGGACAGGGGACGCCCCTAACTATGGCTACACCTTC. It translates to CASSLRTGDAPNYGYTF.

This clonotype was counted a few times. The chain recombines TRBV4-3 with TRBJ2-1; 8 bases line up with TRBD1. The CDR3 contains 16 residues. V lost 0 bases, J lost 7 bases, and 8 bases stayed unmatched. Germline lookup yields CDR1 LGHNA and CDR2 YSLEER. The CDR3 DNA reads as TGCGCCAGCAGCCAAGATGGGACAGGCTTGGGGAATGAGCAGTTCTTC. It specifies CASSQDGTGLGNEQFF.

There are many counts of this clonotype. This chain links TRBV7-3 with TRBJ2-7; TRBD2 matches at 11 bases. The trim removed 4 bases at V and 12 bases at J, leaving 8 bases unmatched. The CDR3 extends over 13 amino acids. Germline V CDR1 and CDR2: SGHTA, FQGTGA. The CDR3 nucleotides read TGTGCCAGCAGCTCCGGGACTAGCGGCCAAAGGTACTTC. It is translated as CASSSGTSGQRYF. Looking up the rest from reference TRBV7-3 and TRBJ2-7 gives the full variable domain: GAGVSQTPSNKVTEKGKYVELRCDPISGHTALYWYRQSLGQGPEFLIYFQGTGAADDSGLPNDRFFAVRPEGSVSTLKIQRTERGDSAVYLCASSSGTSGQRYFGPGTRLTVT.

This chain connects TRBV6-5 to TRBJ2-7, with 7 bases fitting TRBD1. The CDR3 sequence is 16 residues long. V was clipped by 0 bases and J by 5 bases; unmatched bases: 10. Germline values: CDR1 MNHEY, CDR2 SVGAGI. The CDR3 bases are TGTGCCAGCAGTTACTCGTTGCCACAGGGGTTGAACGAGCAGTACTTC. It specifies CASSYSLPQGLNEQYF.

The CDR3: CASSLEGGSQPQHF. The DNA for the CDR3 is TGTGCCAGCAGCTTAGAGGGGGGGTCTCAGCCCCAGCATTTT. The rearrangement links TRBV7-9 to TRBJ1-5; D possibly corresponds to TRBD1 (6 bases). The CDR3 extends over 14 amino acids. The germline CDR1 and CDR2 sequences are SEHNR and FQNEAQ (reference sequence). V lost 1 base and J 6 bases, leaving 10 bases between the germline ends.

The chain employs TRBV5-5 and TRBJ1-2; 9 bases are a match to TRBD1. Germline values: CDR1 SGHKS, CDR2 YYEKEE (reference sequence). The J segment lost 3 bases and the V segment lost 4 bases, leaving 7 bases of the junction unmatched. This CDR3 comprises 15 residues. CDR3 in amino acids: CASSPTGGFYYGYTF. DNA for the CDR3: TGTGCCAGCAGCCCCACAGGGGGCTTTTACTATGGCTACACCTTC.

There are many counts of this clonotype. The rearrangement uses TRBV10-3 and TRBJ2-3, with D possibly matching TRBD2 (5 bases). Germline CDR1 is ENHRY and CDR2 is SYGVKD. The V gene lost 0 bases and the J gene lost 4 bases, with 5 bases spanning the gap. The CDR3 sequence is 13 residues long. The CDR3 coding sequence is TGTGCCATCAGTGAGTCGGGAGCAGATACGCAGTATTTT. It encodes CAISESGADTQYF.

CDR3 in DNA: TGTGCCAGCAGTTTAACCCACCTCCGGGGCGGCAATCAGCCCCAGCATTTT. Residues: CASSLTHLRGGNQPQHF. This chain joins TRBV28 and TRBJ1-5, with D tentatively TRBD1 (5 bases). The CDR3 sequence is 17 residues long. Germline CDR1 reads MDHEN; CDR2 reads SYDVKM. With 2 bases removed from V and 2 bases from J, the gap between germline ends came to 16 bases.

This chain links TRBV28 with TRBJ2-1, with D uncertain. The V and J ends lost 9 bases and 6 bases respectively, with 15 bases between them. The CDR3 runs to 13 residues. Germline V CDR1 and CDR2: MDHEN, SYDVKM. The chain's CDR3 is CASCVGVLNEQFF. The DNA for the CDR3 is TGTGCCAGTTGTGTTGGGGTACTCAATGAGCAGTTCTTC.